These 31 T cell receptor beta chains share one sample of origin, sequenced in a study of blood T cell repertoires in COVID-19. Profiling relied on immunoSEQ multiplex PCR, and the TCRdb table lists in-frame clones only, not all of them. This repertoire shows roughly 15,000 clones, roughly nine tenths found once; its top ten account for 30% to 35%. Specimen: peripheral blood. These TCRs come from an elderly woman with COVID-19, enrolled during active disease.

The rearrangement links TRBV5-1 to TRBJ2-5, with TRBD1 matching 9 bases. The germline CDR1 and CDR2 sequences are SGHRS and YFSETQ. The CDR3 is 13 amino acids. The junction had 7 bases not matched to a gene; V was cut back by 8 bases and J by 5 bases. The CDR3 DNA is TGCGCCAGTTGGGACAGGGCCGGGGAGACCCAGTACTTC. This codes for CASWDRAGETQYF.

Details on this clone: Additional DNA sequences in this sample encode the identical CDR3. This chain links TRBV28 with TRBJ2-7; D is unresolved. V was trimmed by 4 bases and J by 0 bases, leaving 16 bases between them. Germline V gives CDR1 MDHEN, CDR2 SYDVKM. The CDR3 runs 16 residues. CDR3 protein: CASSSPGSYPSYEQYF. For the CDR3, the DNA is TGTGCCAGCAGTTCCCCGGGTTCCTACCCCTCCTACGAGCAGTACTTC.

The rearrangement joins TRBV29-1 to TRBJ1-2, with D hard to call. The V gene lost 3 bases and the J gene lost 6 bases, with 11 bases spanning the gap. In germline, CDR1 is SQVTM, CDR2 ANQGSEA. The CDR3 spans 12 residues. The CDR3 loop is CSVDSPGDGYTF. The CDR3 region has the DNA TGCAGCGTTGATAGCCCCGGCGATGGCTACACCTTC.

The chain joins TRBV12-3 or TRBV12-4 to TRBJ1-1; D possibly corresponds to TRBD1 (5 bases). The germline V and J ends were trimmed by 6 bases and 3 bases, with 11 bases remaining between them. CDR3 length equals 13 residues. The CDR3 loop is CASSPGGDTEAFF. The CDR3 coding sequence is TGTGCCAGCAGCCCCGGAGGGGACACTGAAGCTTTCTTT.

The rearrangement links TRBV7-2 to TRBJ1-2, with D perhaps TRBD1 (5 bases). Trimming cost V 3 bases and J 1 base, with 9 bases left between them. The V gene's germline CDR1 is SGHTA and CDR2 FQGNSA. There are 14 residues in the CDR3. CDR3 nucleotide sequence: TGTGCCAGCAGCTTGCCGGGGGGTAACTATGGCTACACCTTC. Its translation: CASSLPGGNYGYTF.

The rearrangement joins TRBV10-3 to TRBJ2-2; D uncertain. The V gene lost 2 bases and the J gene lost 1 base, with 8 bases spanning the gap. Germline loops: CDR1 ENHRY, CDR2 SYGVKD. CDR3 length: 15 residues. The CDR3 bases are TGTGCCATCAGTGAGAGAGCCGGGAACACCGGGGAGCTGTTTTTT. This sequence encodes CAISERAGNTGELFF.

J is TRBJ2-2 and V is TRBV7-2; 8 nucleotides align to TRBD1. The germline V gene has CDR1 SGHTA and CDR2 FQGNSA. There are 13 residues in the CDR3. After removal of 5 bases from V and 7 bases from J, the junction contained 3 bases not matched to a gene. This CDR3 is CASSPTGVGELFF. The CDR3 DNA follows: TGTGCCAGCAGCCCGACAGGGGTCGGGGAGCTGTTTTTT.

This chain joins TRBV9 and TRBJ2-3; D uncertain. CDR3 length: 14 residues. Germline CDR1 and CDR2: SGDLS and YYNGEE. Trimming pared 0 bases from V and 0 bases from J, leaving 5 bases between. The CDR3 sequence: CASSVDLSTDTQYF. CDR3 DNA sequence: TGTGCCAGCAGCGTAGACCTAAGCACAGATACGCAGTATTTT.

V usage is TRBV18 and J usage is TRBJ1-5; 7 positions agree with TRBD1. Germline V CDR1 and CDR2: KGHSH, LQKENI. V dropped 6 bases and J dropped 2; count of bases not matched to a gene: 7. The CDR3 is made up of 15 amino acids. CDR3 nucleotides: TGTGCCAGCTCTCAGACAGGGTTGGGCAATCAGCCCCAGCATTTT. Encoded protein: CASSQTGLGNQPQHF.

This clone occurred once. The DNA for the CDR3 is TGTGCCAGCAGTTCGAGCGGGAGCCACTCTCAGCGGTTCTTC. Translation: CASSSSGSHSQRFF. V and J are TRBV28 and TRBJ2-1; 8 positions agree with TRBD2. This CDR3 contains 14 residues. The junction had 14 bases not matched to a gene; V was cut back by 4 bases and J by 15 bases. Germline V CDR1 and CDR2: MDHEN, SYDVKM. Based on the CDR3 plus reference TRBV28 and TRBJ2-1, the full variable domain is DVKVTQSSRYLVKRTGEKVFLECVQDMDHENMFWYRQDPGLGLRLIYFSYDVKMKEKGDIPEGYSVSREKKERFSLILESASTNQTSMYLCASSSSGSHSQRFFGPGTRLTVL.

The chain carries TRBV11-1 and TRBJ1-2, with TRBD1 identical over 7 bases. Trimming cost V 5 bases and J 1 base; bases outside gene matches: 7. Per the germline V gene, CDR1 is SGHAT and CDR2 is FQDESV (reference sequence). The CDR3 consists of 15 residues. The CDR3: CASSPRQGGNYGYTF. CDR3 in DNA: TGTGCCAGCAGCCCCCGACAGGGTGGTAACTATGGCTACACCTTC.

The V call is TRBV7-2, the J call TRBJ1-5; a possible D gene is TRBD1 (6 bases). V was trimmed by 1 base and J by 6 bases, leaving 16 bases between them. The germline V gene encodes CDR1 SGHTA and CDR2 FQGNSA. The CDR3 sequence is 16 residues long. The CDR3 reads CASSLVGRGEIQPQHF. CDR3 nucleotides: TGTGCCAGCAGCTTAGTGGGGAGGGGGGAGATTCAGCCCCAGCATTTT. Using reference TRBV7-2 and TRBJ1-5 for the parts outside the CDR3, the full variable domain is GAGVSQSPSNKVTEKGKDVELRCDPISGHTALYWYRQSLGQGLEFLIYFQGNSAPDKSGLPSDRFSAERTGGSVSTLTIQRTQQEDSAVYLCASSLVGRGEIQPQHFGDGTRLSIL.

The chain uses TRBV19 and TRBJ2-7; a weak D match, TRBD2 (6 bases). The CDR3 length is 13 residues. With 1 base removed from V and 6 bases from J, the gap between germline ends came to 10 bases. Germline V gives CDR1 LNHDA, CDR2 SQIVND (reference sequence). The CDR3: CASSIGVGGEQYF. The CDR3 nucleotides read TGTGCCAGTAGTATAGGAGTGGGGGGCGAGCAGTACTTC.

The CDR3 loop is CASSLEVQPQHF. The DNA of the CDR3 is TGTGCCAGCAGTTTAGAGGTTCAGCCCCAGCATTTT. This sequence joins TRBV28 and TRBJ1-5; D call uncertain. Deletions cut 2 bases from V and 6 bases from J, with 5 bases between. The CDR3 consists of 12 residues. The germline V gene encodes CDR1 MDHEN and CDR2 SYDVKM. Full variable domain (missing parts from reference TRBV28 and TRBJ1-5): DVKVTQSSRYLVKRTGEKVFLECVQDMDHENMFWYRQDPGLGLRLIYFSYDVKMKEKGDIPEGYSVSREKKERFSLILESASTNQTSMYLCASSLEVQPQHFGDGTRLSIL.

The CDR3: CASRLTIVTEAFF. The CDR3 DNA is TGTGCCAGCAGACTTACCATTGTTACTGAAGCTTTCTTT. J is TRBJ1-1 and V is TRBV12-3 or TRBV12-4; no reliable D call. Trimming cost V 6 bases and J 5 bases, with 13 bases left between them. This CDR3 is built from 13 residues.

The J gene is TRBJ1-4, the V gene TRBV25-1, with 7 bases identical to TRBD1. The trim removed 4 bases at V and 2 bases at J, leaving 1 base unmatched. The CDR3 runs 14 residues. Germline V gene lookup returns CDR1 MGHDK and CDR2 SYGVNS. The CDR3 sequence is CASSAGGTNEKLFF. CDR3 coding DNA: TGTGCCAGCAGTGCAGGGGGTACTAATGAAAAACTGTTTTTT.

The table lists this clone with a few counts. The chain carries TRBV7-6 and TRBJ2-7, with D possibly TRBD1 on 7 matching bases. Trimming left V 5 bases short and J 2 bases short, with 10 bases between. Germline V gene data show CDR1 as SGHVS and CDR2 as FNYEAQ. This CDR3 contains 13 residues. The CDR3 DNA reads TGTGCCAGCAGCGGGGGGACAGCCTACGAGCAGTACTTC. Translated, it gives CASSGGTAYEQYF. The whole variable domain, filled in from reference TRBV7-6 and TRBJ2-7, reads GAGVSQSPRYKVTKRGQDVALRCDPISGHVSLYWYRQALGQGPEFLTYFNYEAQQDKSGLPNDRFSAERPEGSISTLTIQRTEQRDSAMYRCASSGGTAYEQYFGPGTRLTVT.

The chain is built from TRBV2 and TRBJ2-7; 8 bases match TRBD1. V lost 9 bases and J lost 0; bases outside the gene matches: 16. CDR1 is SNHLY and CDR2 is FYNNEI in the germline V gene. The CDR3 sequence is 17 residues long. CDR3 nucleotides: TGTGCCAGTCCAGGGAGGATATCGGGACAGGTCTCCTACGAGCAGTACTTC. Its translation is CASPGRISGQVSYEQYF.

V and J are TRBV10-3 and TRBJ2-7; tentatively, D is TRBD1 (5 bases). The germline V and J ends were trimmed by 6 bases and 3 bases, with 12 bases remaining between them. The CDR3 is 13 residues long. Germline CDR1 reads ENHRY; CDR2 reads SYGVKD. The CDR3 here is CAIRDMGYYEQYF. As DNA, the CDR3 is TGTGCCATCAGGGACATGGGTTACTACGAGCAGTACTTC.

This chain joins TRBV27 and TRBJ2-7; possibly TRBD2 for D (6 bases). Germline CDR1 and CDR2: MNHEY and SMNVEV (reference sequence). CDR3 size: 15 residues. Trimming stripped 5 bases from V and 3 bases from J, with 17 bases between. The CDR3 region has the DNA TGTGCCAGCAGTCCCCGTGTTGGGGGGTACTACGAGCAGTACTTC. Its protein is CASSPRVGGYYEQYF.

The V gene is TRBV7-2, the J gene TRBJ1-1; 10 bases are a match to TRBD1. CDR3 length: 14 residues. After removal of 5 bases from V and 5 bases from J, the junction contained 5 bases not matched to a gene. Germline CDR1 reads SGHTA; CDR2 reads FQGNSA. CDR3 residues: CASSKGQGRTEAFF. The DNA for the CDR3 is TGTGCCAGCAGCAAGGGACAGGGGAGGACTGAAGCTTTCTTT. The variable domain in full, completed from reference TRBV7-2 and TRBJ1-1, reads GAGVSQSPSNKVTEKGKDVELRCDPISGHTALYWYRQSLGQGLEFLIYFQGNSAPDKSGLPSDRFSAERTGGSVSTLTIQRTQQEDSAVYLCASSKGQGRTEAFFGQGTRLTVV.

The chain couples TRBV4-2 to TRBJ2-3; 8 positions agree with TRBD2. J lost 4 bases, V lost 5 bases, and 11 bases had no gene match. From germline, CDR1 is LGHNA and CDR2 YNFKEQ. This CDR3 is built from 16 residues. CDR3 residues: CASSTLRGGGADTQYF. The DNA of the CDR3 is TGTGCCAGCAGCACTCTCCGGGGGGGCGGAGCAGATACGCAGTATTTT.

CDR3 nucleotide sequence: TGTGCCAGCAGCGGACAGGGCCGTCGAGGGGAGCTGTTTTTT. This translates into CASSGQGRRGELFF. V usage is TRBV6-7 and J usage is TRBJ2-2, with 8 bases lining up with TRBD1. TRBV6-7 is flagged as an ORF with uncertain function. The CDR3 has 14 amino acids. J lost 8 bases, V lost 6 bases, and 8 bases had no gene match.

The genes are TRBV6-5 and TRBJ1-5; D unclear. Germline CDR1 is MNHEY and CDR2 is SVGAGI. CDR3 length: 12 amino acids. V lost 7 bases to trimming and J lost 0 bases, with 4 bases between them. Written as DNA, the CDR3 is TGTGCCAGCAAGAGTAGCAATCAGCCCCAGCATTTT. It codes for CASKSSNQPQHF.

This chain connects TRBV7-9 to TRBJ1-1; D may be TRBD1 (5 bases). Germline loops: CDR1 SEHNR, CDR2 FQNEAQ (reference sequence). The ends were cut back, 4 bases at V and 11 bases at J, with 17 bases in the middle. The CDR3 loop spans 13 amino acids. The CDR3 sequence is CASSSWGPPRAFF. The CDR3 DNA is TGTGCCAGCAGCTCTTGGGGCCCCCCGCGGGCTTTCTTT.

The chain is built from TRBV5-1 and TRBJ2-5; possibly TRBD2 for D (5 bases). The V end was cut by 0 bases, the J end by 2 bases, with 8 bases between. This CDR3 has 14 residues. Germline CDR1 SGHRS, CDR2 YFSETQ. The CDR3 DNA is TGCGCCAGCAGCTTGGCCGGGGTACAAGAGACCCAGTACTTC. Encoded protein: CASSLAGVQETQYF.

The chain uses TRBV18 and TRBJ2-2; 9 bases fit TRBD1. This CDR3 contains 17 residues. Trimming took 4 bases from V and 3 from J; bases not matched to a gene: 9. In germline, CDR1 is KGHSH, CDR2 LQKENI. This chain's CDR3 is CASSRTRRDRDTGELFF. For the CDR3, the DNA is TGTGCCAGCTCACGCACCCGGAGGGACAGGGACACCGGGGAGCTGTTTTTT.

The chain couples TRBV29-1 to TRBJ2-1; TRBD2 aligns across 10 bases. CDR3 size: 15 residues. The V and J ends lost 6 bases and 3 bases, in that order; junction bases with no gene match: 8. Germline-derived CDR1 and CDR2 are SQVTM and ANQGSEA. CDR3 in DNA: TGCAGCGTCGTTAGCGGGAGGCAGGGCTACAATGAGCAGTTCTTC. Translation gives CSVVSGRQGYNEQFF.

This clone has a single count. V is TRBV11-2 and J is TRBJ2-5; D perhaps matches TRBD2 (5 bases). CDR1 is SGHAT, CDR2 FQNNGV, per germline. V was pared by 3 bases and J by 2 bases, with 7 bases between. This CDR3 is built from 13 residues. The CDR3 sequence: CASSFGLQETQYF. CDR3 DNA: TGTGCCAGCAGCTTCGGACTTCAAGAGACCCAGTACTTC.

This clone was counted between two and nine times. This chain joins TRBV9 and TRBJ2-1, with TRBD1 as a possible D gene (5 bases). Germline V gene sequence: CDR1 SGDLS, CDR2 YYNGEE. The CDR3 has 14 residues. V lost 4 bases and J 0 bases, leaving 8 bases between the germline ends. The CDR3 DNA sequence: TGTGCCAGCAGCCCGACAGTCTCCTACAATGAGCAGTTCTTC. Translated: CASSPTVSYNEQFF. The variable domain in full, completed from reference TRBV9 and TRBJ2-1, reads DSGVTQTPKHLITATGQRVTLRCSPRSGDLSVYWYQQSLDQGLQFLIQYYNGEERAKGNILERFSAQQFPDLHSELNLSSLELGDSALYFCASSPTVSYNEQFFGPGTRLTVL.

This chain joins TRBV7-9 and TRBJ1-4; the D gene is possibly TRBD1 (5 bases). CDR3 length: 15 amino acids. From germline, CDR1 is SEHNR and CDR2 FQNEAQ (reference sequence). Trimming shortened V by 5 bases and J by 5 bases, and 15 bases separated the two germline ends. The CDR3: CASSLGPGRNEKLFF. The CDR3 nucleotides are TGTGCCAGCAGCCTGGGACCCGGGAGGAATGAAAAACTGTTTTTT. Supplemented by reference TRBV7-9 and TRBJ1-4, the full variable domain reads DTGVSQNPRHKITKRGQNVTFRCDPISEHNRLYWYRQTLGQGPEFLTYFQNEAQLEKSRLLSDRFSAERPKGSFSTLEIQRTEQGDSAMYLCASSLGPGRNEKLFFGSGTQLSVL.